The rows below give T cell receptor beta chains drawn from one sample of a study of cytomegalovirus exposure and HLA in healthy donors. Sequencing used immunoSEQ multiplex PCR; TCRdb keeps in-frame clones, though not all of them. The table has 150,000 to 200,000 clones, roughly 70% seen once. Sequencing used PBMCs. The receptors originated from a woman aged 30 to 39 in good health and CMV-seronegative. Each CDR3 is given with its conserved first and last residue. D genes are given only for firm matches. Clone size appears in some rows only: once, few, many, or a class for an expanded clone.

few	TRBD1	TRBV10-3	TRBJ1-5	TGTGCCATCAGCGCGACAGGGGCTGATCAGCCCCAGCATTTT	CAISATGADQPQHF
NA	NA	TRBV7-9	TRBJ2-3	TGTGCCAGCAGCTTAAGGGCAGGGAGCACAGATACGCAGTATTTT	CASSLRAGSTDTQYF
NA	NA	TRBV6-5	TRBJ1-2	TGTGCCAGCAGTTCTACAGGGCTCTATGGCTACACCTTC	CASSSTGLYGYTF
once	TRBD1	TRBV5-4	TRBJ1-2	TGTGCCAGCAGCCAGGATGACAGGGGGGGATCCTATGGCTACACCTTC	CASSQDDRGGSYGYTF
NA	NA	TRBV12-5	TRBJ1-5	TGTGCTAGTGGGCGGGACGATCTTCAGCCCCAGCATTTT	CASGRDDLQPQHF
NA	TRBD1	TRBV5-1	TRBJ2-1	TGCGCCAGCAGTATAGGGGGCTTGTTCGGAAGCAATGAGCAGTTCTTC	CASSIGGLFGSNEQFF
NA	NA	TRBV28	TRBJ2-3	TGTGCCACCCACCGAGGGGGGCAGTATTTT	CATHRGGQYF
NA	TRBD2	TRBV4-3	TRBJ2-4	TGCGCCAGCCGCCGACTAGCGGGAGGGTGTCCTCTAGCCAAAAACATTCAGTACTTC	CASRRLAGGCPLAKNIQYF
NA	NA	TRBV4-2	TRBJ2-2	TGTGCCAGCAGCCAACCTGGGCAGCGGGTTACCGGGGAGCTGTTTTTT	CASSQPGQRVTGELFF
NA	NA	TRBV10-3	TRBJ1-2	TGTGCCATCAGTACACCGTCGCCAGCCGGGGGCTACACCTTC	CAISTPSPAGGYTF
NA	NA	TRBV19	TRBJ2-3	TGTGCCAGTAGCTCCCCTAGGAGGGATGATACGCAGTATTTT	CASSSPRRDDTQYF
NA	NA	TRBV29-1	TRBJ1-1	TGCAGCGTCCGGTTTGGGAACACTGAAGCTTTCTTT	CSVRFGNTEAFF
NA	NA	TRBV4-1	TRBJ1-2	TGCGCCAGCAGCCATGCTGGACAGCTCTATGGCTACACCTTC	CASSHAGQLYGYTF
NA	NA	TRBV4-3	TRBJ2-2	TGCGCCAGCAGTAGGGGACTGCTGGGAACCGGGGAGCTGTTTTTT	CASSRGLLGTGELFF
NA	NA	TRBV19	TRBJ2-7	TGTGCCAGTAGTATGGGGCAGGGCCCCTACGAGCAGTACTTC	CASSMGQGPYEQYF
NA	TRBD2	TRBV27	TRBJ2-1	TGTGCCAGCAGTCCACGACTAGCGGGAGTTATGGTGCAGTTCTTC	CASSPRLAGVMVQFF
NA	NA	TRBV5-1	TRBJ2-1	TGCGCCTCATCTCAACAGGGTTCCTACAATGAGCAGTTCTTC	CASSQQGSYNEQFF
NA	TRBD1	TRBV5-1	TRBJ1-2	TGCGCCAGCAGCTTGGCCCTCAGGGGGCGCGGTAGCTATGGCTACACCTTC	CASSLALRGRGSYGYTF
NA	TRBD1	TRBV2	TRBJ2-5	TGTGCCAGCAGTTACCCAGCCCGGGACAGGGATGATGAGCAGTACTTC	CASSYPARDRDDEQYF
NA	NA	TRBV7-6	TRBJ1-2	TGTGCCAGCAGCCCCGGAGAGCTCTATGGCTACACCTTC	CASSPGELYGYTF
NA	TRBD1	TRBV5-4	TRBJ1-2	TGTGCCAGCAGCTTCCCCCGACAGGGCTACTATGGCTACACCTTC	CASSFPRQGYYGYTF
NA	TRBD2	TRBV27	TRBJ2-5	TGTGCCAGCAGTTTGGGACTAGATCCTGAGACCCAGTACTTC	CASSLGLDPETQYF
NA	NA	TRBV30	TRBJ1-5	TGTGCCTGGAGTGGGGGGGGCAATCAGCCCCAGCATTTT	CAWSGGGNQPQHF
NA	TRBD2	TRBV7-2	TRBJ2-3	TGTGCCAGCAGCTTGAGGACTAGCAACACAGATACGCAGTATTTT	CASSLRTSNTDTQYF
few	NA	TRBV9	TRBJ2-5	TGTGCCAGCAGCTCTCCCCCGAGGGTCGAGACCCAGTACTTC	CASSSPPRVETQYF
once	NA	TRBV2	TRBJ1-6	TGTGCCAGCACTACAGAGAGCTCCTATAATTCACCCCTCCACTTT	CASTTESSYNSPLHF
few	NA	TRBV5-1	TRBJ1-5	TGCGCCAGCAGCAGCGGATCGGGTGGAAGCAATCAGCCCCAGCATTTT	CASSSGSGGSNQPQHF
NA	NA	TRBV10-3	TRBJ2-1	TGTGCCATCAGCAATACAAGGGGGCGGGAGGCCAATGAGCAGTTCTTC	CAISNTRGREANEQFF
NA	NA	TRBV7-6	TRBJ1-1	TGTGCCAGCAGCTTAGGGCAGGGCGCCACTGAAGCTTTCTTT	CASSLGQGATEAFF
NA	NA	TRBV27	TRBJ1-2	TGTGCCAGCAGCCCGCATCGGGGGGGCTATGGCTACACCTTC	CASSPHRGGYGYTF
NA	TRBD1	TRBV29-1	TRBJ1-1	TGCAGCGTCAGGGGACAGGGGAGAACTGAAGCTTTCTTT	CSVRGQGRTEAFF
NA	NA	TRBV5-1	TRBJ1-1	TGCGCCAGCAGCTTGCACACTAGGAACACTGAAGCTTTCTTT	CASSLHTRNTEAFF
NA	TRBD2	TRBV27	TRBJ2-7	TGTGCCAGCAGTTTCAGCGGGAGTCCCTACGAGCAGTACTTC	CASSFSGSPYEQYF
NA	NA	TRBV19	TRBJ1-5	TGTGCCAGTAGTAAATATAGGGAGCCGGGGCCCCAGCATTTT	CASSKYREPGPQHF
NA	TRBD1	TRBV11-2	TRBJ1-1	TGTGCCAGCAGCCGGCGGACAGGGACAGTGAGAGCTGAAGCTTTCTTT	CASSRRTGTVRAEAFF
NA	NA	TRBV11-2	TRBJ1-2	TGTGCCAGCACCCCATTGGACACTGGAGACGTCTATGGCTACACCTTC	CASTPLDTGDVYGYTF
NA	NA	TRBV5-1	TRBJ2-3	TGCGCCACCTCGAAGTGGAGGGCTAGCACAGATACGCAGTACTTT	CATSKWRASTDTQYF
NA	NA	TRBV5-4	TRBJ2-3	TGTGCCAGCAGCTTTACAGGGAGCACAGATACGCAGTATTTT	CASSFTGSTDTQYF
NA	TRBD1	TRBV4-2	TRBJ1-2	TGTGCCAGCAGCCAATCGACAGGGGACTATGGCTACACCTTC	CASSQSTGDYGYTF
NA	NA	TRBV9	TRBJ1-2	TGTGCCAGCAGCGTCACGGGTCACCCATTTAACTATGGCTACACCTTC	CASSVTGHPFNYGYTF
NA	NA	TRBV9	TRBJ2-1	TGTGCCAGCAGCGCCCGAGGGCATGAGCAGTTCTTC	CASSARGHEQFF
NA	TRBD2	TRBV19	TRBJ2-1	TGTGCCAGTAGTATTTTAGGCCTAGCGGGTAACAATGAGCAGTTCTTC	CASSILGLAGNNEQFF
NA	NA	TRBV15	TRBJ2-1	TGTGCCACCAGCAGAGCGGGGGGCCTGAGCTACAATGAGCAGTTCTTC	CATSRAGGLSYNEQFF
NA	TRBD1	TRBV5-1	TRBJ1-1	TGCGCCAGCAGCTGGGGGTCAAGGGGGCCGACTGAAGCTTTCTTT	CASSWGSRGPTEAFF
NA	NA	TRBV7-9	TRBJ2-3	TGTTCCAGCAGTTTTCCAAGACAGGCGCAACGCACAGATACGCAGTATTTT	CSSSFPRQAQRTDTQYF
NA	TRBD2	TRBV7-7	TRBJ2-7	TGTGCTAGCAGCTTCCTAGCGGGGTACGAGCAGTACTTC	CASSFLAGYEQYF
NA	TRBD2	TRBV30	TRBJ2-1	TGTGCCTGGAGTGTATTAAGCGGGAGGTACGATGAGCAGTTCTTC	CAWSVLSGRYDEQFF
NA	NA	TRBV7-9	TRBJ1-1	TGTGCCAGCGGGCGGGCTGAAGCTTTCTTT	CASGRAEAFF
NA	TRBD2	TRBV11-2	TRBJ2-2	TGTGCCAGCAGCTTATTCTGGGCTAGCGGAGGAGCCGGGGAGCTGTTTTTT	CASSLFWASGGAGELFF
NA	TRBD1	TRBV6-1	TRBJ1-2	TGTGCCAGCAGTGAACCCCCCAGGGGGATGCGTGGCTACACCTTC	CASSEPPRGMRGYTF
NA	TRBD1	TRBV7-3	TRBJ2-5	TGTGCCAGCAGCCAACGGACAGGGGGCTATGGGGAGACCCAGTACTTC	CASSQRTGGYGETQYF
NA	NA	TRBV7-8	TRBJ1-5	TGTGCCAGCAGCCCGGGGTCGAGCCAGCCCCAGCATTTT	CASSPGSSQPQHF
NA	TRBD1	TRBV6-1	TRBJ1-5	TGTGCCAGCGGTGGACGTCAGGGGGCGGTCAATCAGCCCCAGCATTTT	CASGGRQGAVNQPQHF